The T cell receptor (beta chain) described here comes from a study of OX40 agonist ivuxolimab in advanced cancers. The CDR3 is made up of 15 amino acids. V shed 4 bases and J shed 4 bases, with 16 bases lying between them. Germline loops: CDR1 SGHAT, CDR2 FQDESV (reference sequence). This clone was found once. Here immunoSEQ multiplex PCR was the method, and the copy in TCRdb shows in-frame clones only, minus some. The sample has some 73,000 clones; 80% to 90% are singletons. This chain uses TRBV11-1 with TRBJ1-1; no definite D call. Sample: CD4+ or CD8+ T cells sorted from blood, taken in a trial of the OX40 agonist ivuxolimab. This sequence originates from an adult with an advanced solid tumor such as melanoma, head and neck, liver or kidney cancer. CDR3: CASSSLSGPGTEAFF. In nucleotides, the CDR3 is TGTGCCAGCAGCTCCCTGTCAGGCCCGGGCACTGAAGCTTTCTTT. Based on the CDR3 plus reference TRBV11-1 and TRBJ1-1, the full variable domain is EAEVAQSPRYKITEKSQAVAFWCDPISGHATLYWYRQILGQGPELLVQFQDESVVDDSQLPKDRFSAERLKGVDSTLKIQPAELGDSAMYLCASSSLSGPGTEAFFGQGTRLTVV.